One and the same sample provided the 21 T cell receptor beta chains below, sequenced in a study of OX40 agonist ivuxolimab in advanced cancers. The library was produced with the immunoSEQ multiplex PCR assay. TCRdb provides this immuneACCESS table in a form limited to in-frame rearrangements. Some clones are lacking; in checked studies, under half of them reflect an unresolved V gene, and why the rest are absent is not known. This sample holds 20,000 to 25,000 clones; roughly 91% were observed only once. The ten biggest clones cover around 11% of the sample. Material: CD4+ or CD8+ T cells sorted from blood, obtained in a trial of the OX40 agonist ivuxolimab. The receptor source for this set is an adult with an advanced solid tumor such as melanoma, head and neck, liver or kidney cancer.

The J gene is TRBJ2-3, the V gene TRBV4-2, with 13 bases fitting TRBD2. V dropped 4 bases and J dropped 5; count of bases not matched to a gene: 9. The CDR3 runs 17 residues. Germline CDR1 and CDR2: LGHNA and YNFKEQ. As DNA, the CDR3 is TGTGCCAGCAGCCGCCGACTAGCGGGGGGTTCCGAAGATACGCAGTATTTT. Translated, it gives CASSRRLAGGSEDTQYF.

J is TRBJ2-3 and V is TRBV5-4; the D is unclear. Germline CDR1 SGHNT, CDR2 YYREEE (reference sequence). V was pared by 4 bases and J by 9 bases, with 12 bases between. The CDR3 spans 12 residues. The CDR3 protein is CASSQSPDTQYF. CDR3 coding DNA: TGTGCCAGCAGCCAAAGCCCGGACACGCAGTATTTT. Variable domain in full (rest from reference TRBV5-4 and TRBJ2-3): ETGVTQSPTHLIKTRGQQVTLRCSSQSGHNTVSWYQQALGQGPQFIFQYYREEENGRGNFPPRFSGLQFPNYSSELNVNALELDDSALYLCASSQSPDTQYFGPGTRLTVL.

The chain combines TRBV18 with TRBJ2-7, with 10 bases lining up with TRBD1. The germline V gene has CDR1 KGHSH and CDR2 LQKENI. The CDR3 extends over 17 amino acids. Germline trimming cut 5 bases from V and 2 bases from J; bases unmatched to any gene: 12. Here the CDR3 reads CASSDWDRGRDPYEQYF. For the CDR3, the DNA is TGTGCCAGCTCAGACTGGGACAGGGGTCGGGACCCCTACGAGCAGTACTTC.

The chain couples TRBV5-1 to TRBJ1-1; no definite D call. Trimming took 1 base from V and 1 from J, leaving 8 bases between them. From germline, CDR1 is SGHRS and CDR2 YFSETQ. The CDR3 spans 14 residues. In DNA, the CDR3 is TGCGCCAGCAGCTTGTCGGGCCAGAACACTGAAGCTTTCTTT. It is translated as CASSLSGQNTEAFF. The full variable domain, in which reference TRBV5-1 and TRBJ1-1 provide the parts outside the CDR3, is KAGVTQTPRYLIKTRGQQVTLSCSPISGHRSVSWYQQTPGQGLQFLFEYFSETQRNKGNFPGRFSGRQFSNSRSEMNVSTLELGDSALYLCASSLSGQNTEAFFGQGTRLTVV.

This clone was counted only a few times. The rearrangement joins TRBV4-1 to TRBJ1-1; D gene ambiguous. The V end was cut by 1 base, the J end by 2 bases, with 2 bases between. CDR1 and CDR2 (germline): MGHRA, YSYEKL. The CDR3 consists of 12 residues. The CDR3 is CASSQGNTEAFF. The CDR3 DNA is TGCGCCAGCAGCCAAGGCAACACTGAAGCTTTCTTT.

The chain uses TRBV6-5 and TRBJ1-2, with D unclear. The CDR3 contains 12 residues. V gave up 5 bases and J gave up 8 bases, with 12 bases separating them. CDR1 MNHEY and CDR2 SVGAGI come from the germline V gene. The CDR3 protein is CASSDGVGGYTF. CDR3 nucleotide sequence: TGTGCCAGCAGTGACGGGGTAGGAGGCTACACCTTC.

V usage is TRBV5-6 and J usage is TRBJ2-1, with TRBD1 as a possible D gene (6 bases). V lost 0 bases to trimming and J lost 10 bases, with 17 bases between them. The CDR3 covers 15 residues. The germline CDR1 and CDR2 sequences are SGHDT and YYEEEE. CDR3 sequence reads: CASSLEMAGAREQFF. DNA of the CDR3: TGTGCCAGCAGCTTGGAGATGGCAGGGGCGCGGGAGCAGTTCTTC.

The V and J genes are TRBV7-9 and TRBJ2-4, with TRBD1 matching 8 bases. V gave up 1 base and J gave up 5 bases; unmatched junction bases: 4. The CDR3 has 15 amino acids. CDR1 is SEHNR and CDR2 is FQNEAQ in the germline V gene (reference sequence). The DNA for the CDR3 is TGTGCCAGCAGCTTAGGCCCAGGGGGCGAAAACATTCAGTACTTC. Residues: CASSLGPGGENIQYF.

The gene calls are TRBV16 and TRBJ1-2; TRBD1 is a possible D gene (6 bases). V lost 7 bases, J lost 6 bases, and 24 bases lay in between. The CDR3 spans 16 residues. The germline CDR1 and CDR2 sequences are KGHSY and FQNENV. The CDR3 protein is CASIYLEGGFRNGYTF. CDR3 nucleotides: TGTGCCAGCATCTACCTAGAAGGGGGTTTTCGCAATGGCTACACCTTC.

The V call is TRBV7-9, the J call TRBJ2-5; D call uncertain. The germline V and J ends were trimmed by 1 base and 6 bases, with 3 bases remaining between them. Germline V lookup: CDR1 SEHNR, CDR2 FQNEAQ (reference sequence). CDR3 length: 11 amino acids. CDR3 sequence: CASSLGQTQYF. CDR3 DNA: TGTGCCAGCAGCTTAGGGCAGACCCAGTACTTC. Combining the CDR3 with reference TRBV7-9 and TRBJ2-5 gives the whole variable domain DTGVSQNPRHKITKRGQNVTFRCDPISEHNRLYWYRQTLGQGPEFLTYFQNEAQLEKSRLLSDRFSAERPKGSFSTLEIQRTEQGDSAMYLCASSLGQTQYFGPGTRLLVL.

This clone was observed a few times. The CDR3 sequence: CASSVQGMNTEAFF. As DNA, the CDR3 is TGTGCCAGCAGCGTACAGGGGATGAACACTGAAGCTTTCTTT. The V call is TRBV9, the J call TRBJ1-1; a possible D gene is TRBD1 (6 bases). The ends were cut back, 1 base at V and 0 bases at J, with 7 bases in the middle. Per germline, CDR1 SGDLS and CDR2 YYNGEE. The length of the CDR3 is 14 residues.

The chain recombines TRBV2 with TRBJ2-3; 10 positions match TRBD2. This CDR3 comprises 18 residues. The germline V gene has CDR1 SNHLY and CDR2 FYNNEI. Trimming at V came to 3 bases and at J to 3 bases, leaving 12 bases not matched to a gene. The CDR3 DNA reads as TGTGCCAGCAGTGAGGGTGGTTTTGGACTAGCGGAAACAGATACGCAGTATTTT. As protein: CASSEGGFGLAETDTQYF.

The J gene is TRBJ2-3, the V gene TRBV9; 10 bases fit TRBD1. The ends lost 4 bases at V and 2 bases at J; junction bases unmatched: 7. The CDR3 contains 16 residues. Germline V gives CDR1 SGDLS, CDR2 YYNGEE. The CDR3 loop is CASSLRDRGTTDTQYF. The CDR3 DNA sequence: TGTGCCAGCAGCCTCCGGGACAGGGGAACCACAGATACGCAGTATTTT.

The rearrangement links TRBV10-3 to TRBJ2-7, with D maybe TRBD1 (5 bases). V shed 4 bases and J shed 2 bases, with 18 bases lying between them. The CDR3 has 16 residues. Germline V gene sequence: CDR1 ENHRY, CDR2 SYGVKD. This chain's CDR3 is CAISVIGEGATYEQYF. CDR3 sequence (DNA): TGTGCCATCAGTGTTATAGGGGAAGGGGCGACCTACGAGCAGTACTTC.

This sequence joins TRBV1 and TRBJ1-4. TRBV1 corresponds to a pseudogene. This CDR3 has 13 amino acids. This chain's CDR3 is CTQSLTLWEKLFF. The CDR3, as DNA: TGCACCCAATCCCTGACCCTTTGGGAAAAACTGTTTTTT.

J is TRBJ2-5 and V is TRBV19, with 8 bases matching TRBD2. The assigned J gene may be wrong: the sequence end matches TRBJ2-7 better. Germline V gene lookup returns CDR1 LNHDA and CDR2 SQIVND (reference sequence). This CDR3 contains 14 residues. CDR3 amino acids: CASSLGGDSYEQYF. In DNA, the CDR3 is TGTGCCAGTAGTCTCGGGGGGGACTCCTACGAGCAGTACTTC.

The chain is built from TRBV10-3 and TRBJ2-2; the D is unclear. The CDR3 extends over 14 amino acids. V was clipped by 0 bases and J by 6 bases, with 8 bases between them. CDR1 and CDR2 (germline): ENHRY, SYGVKD. The CDR3 sequence is CAISESIGSGELFF. DNA of the CDR3: TGTGCCATCAGTGAGTCGATAGGGTCCGGGGAGCTGTTTTTT.

The CDR3 DNA is TGTGCCAGCAGCTCTACTTATGGCTACACCTTC. The encoded protein is CASSSTYGYTF. This rearrangement joins TRBV11-2 to TRBJ1-2; D is unclear. The CDR3 sequence is 11 residues long. Germline V gene sequence: CDR1 SGHAT, CDR2 FQNNGV. V was shortened by 4 bases and J by 5 bases, with 5 bases between the two germline ends.

The rearrangement joins TRBV10-1 to TRBJ2-1; 11 nucleotides align to TRBD2. Trimming removed 5 bases from V and 8 bases from J; junction bases left unmatched: 8. CDR1 is WNHNN, CDR2 SYGVQD, per germline (reference sequence). The CDR3 is 15 residues long. The CDR3 loop is CASSQTSGRLDEQFF. The DNA for the CDR3 is TGCGCCAGCAGTCAAACTAGCGGGAGATTAGATGAGCAGTTCTTC.

This chain connects TRBV13 to TRBJ1-2, with 9 nucleotides matching TRBD1. Germline V gene data show CDR1 as PRHDT and CDR2 as FYEKMQ (reference sequence). The V gene end was trimmed by 5 bases and the J gene end by 8 bases; junction bases not matched to a gene: 9. The CDR3 is made up of 14 amino acids. The CDR3 bases are TGTGCCAGCAGCCAGGGTGGGACAGGGATCGGCTACACCTTC. Translated: CASSQGGTGIGYTF.

The CDR3: CASSGFDYGYTF. The DNA for the CDR3 is TGTGCCAGCTCAGGGTTTGACTATGGCTACACCTTC. V gene TRBV18 combines with J gene TRBJ1-2; unclear D gene. CDR3 size: 12 residues. Per the germline V gene, CDR1 is KGHSH and CDR2 is LQKENI. V was clipped by 5 bases and J by 3 bases, with 7 bases between them.